This T cell receptor (beta chain) stems from a study of blood T cells in healthy people across ages. This clonotype was detected once. Given the absence of the conserved phenylalanine or tryptophan at the CDR3 end, a read error is likely. Alongside a J-beta primer mix, a sample-barcoded 5' primer served in a second PCR lasting about 7 to 12 cycles. One entry per CDR3 protein results from TCRdb running MiXCR on the 5' RACE reads. Altogether under 2 million distinct CDR3 sequences are present, about 35% being singletons, with the ten largest covering 10% to 12%. Looked up from germline, CDR1 is KGHSH and CDR2 is LQKENI. The CDR3 length is 14 residues.

The TCR originated in a woman aged 25 to 45 in good health. The chain combines TRBV18 with TRBJ1-6; D possibly corresponds to TRBD1 (6 bases). The source material was blood. CDR3 sequence: CTSSPGHVYSPLHC. DNA of the CDR3: TGTACCAGCTCACCGGGACACGTCTATTCACCCCTCCACTGT.